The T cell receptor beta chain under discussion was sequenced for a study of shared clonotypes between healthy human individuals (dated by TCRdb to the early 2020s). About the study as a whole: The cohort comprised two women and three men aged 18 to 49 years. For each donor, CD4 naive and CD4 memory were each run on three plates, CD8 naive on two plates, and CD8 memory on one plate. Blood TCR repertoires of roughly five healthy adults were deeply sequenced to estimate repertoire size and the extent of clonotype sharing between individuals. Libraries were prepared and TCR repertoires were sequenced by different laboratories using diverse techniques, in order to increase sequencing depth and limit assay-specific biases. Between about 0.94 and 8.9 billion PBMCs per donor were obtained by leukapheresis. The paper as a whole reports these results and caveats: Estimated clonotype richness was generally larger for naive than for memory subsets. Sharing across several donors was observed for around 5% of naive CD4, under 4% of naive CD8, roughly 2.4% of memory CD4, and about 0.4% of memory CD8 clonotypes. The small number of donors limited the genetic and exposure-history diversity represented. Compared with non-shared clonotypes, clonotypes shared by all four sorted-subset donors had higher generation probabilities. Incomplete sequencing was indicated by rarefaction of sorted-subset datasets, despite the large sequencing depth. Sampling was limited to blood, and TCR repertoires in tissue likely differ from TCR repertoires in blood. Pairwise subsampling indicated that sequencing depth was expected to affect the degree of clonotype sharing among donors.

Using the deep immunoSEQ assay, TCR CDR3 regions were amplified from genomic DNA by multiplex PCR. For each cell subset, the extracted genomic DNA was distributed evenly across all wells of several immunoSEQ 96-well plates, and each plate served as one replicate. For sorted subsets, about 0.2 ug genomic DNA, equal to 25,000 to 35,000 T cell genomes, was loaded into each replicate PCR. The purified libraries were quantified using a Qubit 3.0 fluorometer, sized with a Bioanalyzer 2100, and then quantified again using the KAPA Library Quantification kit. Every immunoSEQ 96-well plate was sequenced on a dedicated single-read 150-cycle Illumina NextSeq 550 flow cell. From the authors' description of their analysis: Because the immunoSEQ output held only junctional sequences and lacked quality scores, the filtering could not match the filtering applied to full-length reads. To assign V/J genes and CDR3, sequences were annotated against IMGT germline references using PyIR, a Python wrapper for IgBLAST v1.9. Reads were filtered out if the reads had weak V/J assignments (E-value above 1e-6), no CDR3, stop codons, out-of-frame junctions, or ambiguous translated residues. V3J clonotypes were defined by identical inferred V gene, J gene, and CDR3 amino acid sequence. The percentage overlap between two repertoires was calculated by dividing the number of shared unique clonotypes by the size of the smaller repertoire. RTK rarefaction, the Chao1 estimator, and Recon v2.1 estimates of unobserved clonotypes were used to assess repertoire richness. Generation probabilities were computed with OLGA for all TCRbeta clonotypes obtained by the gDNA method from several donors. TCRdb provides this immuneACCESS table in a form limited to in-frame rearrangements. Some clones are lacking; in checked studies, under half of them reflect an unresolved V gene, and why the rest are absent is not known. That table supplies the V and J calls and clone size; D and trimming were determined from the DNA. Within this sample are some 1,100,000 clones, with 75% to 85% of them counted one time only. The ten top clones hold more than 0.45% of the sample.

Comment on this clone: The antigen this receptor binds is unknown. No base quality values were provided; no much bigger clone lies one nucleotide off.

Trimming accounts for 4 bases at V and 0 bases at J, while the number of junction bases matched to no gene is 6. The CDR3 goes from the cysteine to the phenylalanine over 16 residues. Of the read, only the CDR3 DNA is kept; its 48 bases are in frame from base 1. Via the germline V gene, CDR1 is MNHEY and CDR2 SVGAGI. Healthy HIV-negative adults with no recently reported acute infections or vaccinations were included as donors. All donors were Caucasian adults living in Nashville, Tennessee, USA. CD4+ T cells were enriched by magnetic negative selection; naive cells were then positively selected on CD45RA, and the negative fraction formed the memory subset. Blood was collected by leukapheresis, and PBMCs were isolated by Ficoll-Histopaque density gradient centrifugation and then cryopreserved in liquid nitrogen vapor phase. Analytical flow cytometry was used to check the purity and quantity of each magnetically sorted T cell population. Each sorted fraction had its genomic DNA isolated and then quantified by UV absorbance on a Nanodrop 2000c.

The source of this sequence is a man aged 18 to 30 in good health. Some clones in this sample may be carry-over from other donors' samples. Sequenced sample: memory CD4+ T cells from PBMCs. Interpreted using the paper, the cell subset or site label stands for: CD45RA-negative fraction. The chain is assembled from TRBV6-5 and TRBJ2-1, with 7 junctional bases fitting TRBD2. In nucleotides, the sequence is TGTGCCAGCAGTTCCCGACTAGCAAGCTCCTACAATGAGCAGTTCTTC. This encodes CASSSRLASSYNEQFF.